Listed here is a single T cell receptor beta chain. What it binds is unknown. The primer mix had 60 Vbeta and 13 Jbeta primers. TCRdb's table, derived via immunoSEQ multiplex PCR, lists solely in-frame clones and lacks some. The repertoire has about 50,000 clones, roughly 76% of them found once; the top ten carry under 3.5%. V lost 0 bases, J lost 7 bases, and 10 bases lay in between. Germline V gene data show CDR1 as SGHRS and CDR2 as YFSETQ. The CDR3 length is 14 residues. This sample was taken from a study of cytomegalovirus exposure and HLA in healthy donors. Study results and limitations: In a later analysis, TCR beta V- and J-gene trimming showed a link to a missense DCLRE1C variant. It was likely that a cluster of highly shared sequence variants was a sequencing artifact. Evidence from a later analysis indicated that most CMV-associated TCR beta chains looked HLA-restricted.

The sample taken for sequencing was PBMCs. This sequence joins TRBV5-1 and TRBJ2-2, with a weak D call TRBD1 (7 bases). This clonotype was obtained from a woman aged 40-49 years in good health and CMV-seropositive. The CDR3 loop reads CASSLAGGGGELFF. DNA for the CDR3: TGCGCCAGCAGCTTGGCAGGGGGAGGCGGGGAGCTGTTTTTT.